Below are 22 T cell receptor beta chains sequenced from a single sample in a study of blood T cell repertoires in COVID-19. The assay was immunoSEQ multiplex PCR, and TCRdb's table has in-frame clones only and misses some. The table lists 65,000 to 90,000 clones, 65% to 85% of them singletons. The source material was peripheral blood. The receptor source for this set is a woman older than 75 with active or convalescent COVID-19.

The chain has TRBV15 and TRBJ1-4, with 7 bases aligning to TRBD1. V dropped 0 bases and J dropped 7; count of bases not matched to a gene: 2. The CDR3 runs to 14 residues. Germline-derived CDR1 and CDR2 are LNHNV and YYDKDF (reference sequence). The CDR3 sequence is CATSRDRGSEKLFF. Written as DNA, the CDR3 is TGTGCCACCAGCAGAGACAGGGGGAGTGAAAAACTGTTTTTT.

The V gene is TRBV28, the J gene TRBJ2-3; possible D gene TRBD2, 5 bases. This CDR3 has 15 amino acids. Trimming stripped 7 bases from V and 2 bases from J, with 16 bases between. CDR1 and CDR2 (germline): MDHEN, SYDVKM. This chain's CDR3 is CASNARVFDTDTQYF. Here the CDR3 DNA reads TGTGCCAGCAACGCGAGGGTATTCGACACAGATACGCAGTATTTT.

This rearrangement joins TRBV4-3 to TRBJ2-1; TRBD2 agrees at 8 bases. The CDR3 extends over 15 amino acids. The germline CDR1 and CDR2 sequences are LGHNA and YSLEER. V dropped 4 bases and J dropped 6; count of bases not matched to a gene: 8. CDR3 in amino acids: CASSRAGEGSNEQFF. The CDR3 region has the DNA TGCGCCAGCAGCCGAGCGGGGGAGGGCTCCAATGAGCAGTTCTTC.

This chain links TRBV18 with TRBJ2-1; TRBD1 matches at 12 bases. This CDR3 is 17 amino acids long. V gave up 1 base and J gave up 7 bases; unmatched junction bases: 8. Germline CDR1 and CDR2: KGHSH and LQKENI. CDR3 bases: TGTGCCAGCTCACCACTCGCCGGGACAGGGGGCCCAAATGAGCAGTTCTTC. Translated: CASSPLAGTGGPNEQFF. Variable domain in full (rest from reference TRBV18 and TRBJ2-1): NAGVMQNPRHLVRRRGQEARLRCSPMKGHSHVYWYRQLPEEGLKFMVYLQKENIIDESGMPKERFSAEFPKEGPSILRIQQVVRGDSAAYFCASSPLAGTGGPNEQFFGPGTRLTVL.

The chain couples TRBV12-5 to TRBJ1-2; D ambiguous. CDR1 and CDR2 from the germline V gene are LGHNT and FRNRAP. The germline V and J ends were trimmed by 2 bases and 8 bases, with 9 bases remaining between them. CDR3 length: 12 amino acids. As DNA, the CDR3 is TGTGCTAGTGGTTTGAATCTGGGCGGCTACACCTTC. It translates to CASGLNLGGYTF.

The V and J genes are TRBV6-5 and TRBJ2-7; 8 bases align to TRBD1. V shed 10 bases, J shed 9 bases, and the junction held 20 bases outside the gene matches. This CDR3 spans 15 amino acids. The germline CDR1 and CDR2 sequences are MNHEY and SVGAGI. DNA of the CDR3: TGTGCCACCCTACCCCCCGGACAGGGTCGAAATGTGCAGTACTTC. Its protein is CATLPPGQGRNVQYF.

The V and J genes are TRBV5-1 and TRBJ1-6, with D perhaps matching TRBD1 (5 bases). CDR1 is SGHRS and CDR2 is YFSETQ in the germline V gene. Trimming stripped 0 bases from V and 10 bases from J, with 11 bases between. The CDR3 totals 14 residues. The CDR3 DNA follows: TGCGCCAGCAGCTTGGAGCAGGGTCGCTCACCCCTCCACTTT. This codes for CASSLEQGRSPLHF. The full variable domain, completed using reference TRBV5-1 and TRBJ1-6, is KAGVTQTPRYLIKTRGQQVTLSCSPISGHRSVSWYQQTPGQGLQFLFEYFSETQRNKGNFPGRFSGRQFSNSRSEMNVSTLELGDSALYLCASSLEQGRSPLHFGNGTRLTVT.

V is TRBV6-1 and J is TRBJ2-3; possibly TRBD2 for D (5 bases). Trimming shortened V by 2 bases and J by 1 base, and 10 bases separated the two germline ends. Germline CDR1 is MNHNS and CDR2 is SASEGT. CDR3 length equals 15 residues. The CDR3 is CASSELGGRTDTQYF. The CDR3 nucleotides are TGTGCCAGCAGTGAATTGGGCGGGCGCACAGATACGCAGTATTTT.

The V and J genes are TRBV19 and TRBJ1-6; 8 bases match TRBD1. In germline, CDR1 is LNHDA, CDR2 SQIVND (reference sequence). With 6 bases clipped from V and 5 bases from J, the junction kept 6 bases outside the gene matches. The CDR3 sequence is 15 residues long. CDR3 loop: CASRPDRVDNSPLHF. CDR3 DNA: TGTGCCAGTAGACCGGACAGGGTGGATAATTCACCCCTCCACTTT.

The chain joins TRBV28 to TRBJ2-7; 7 bases are shared with TRBD1. CDR1 and CDR2 from the germline V gene are MDHEN and SYDVKM. The CDR3 is 14 residues long. The junction had 7 bases not matched to a gene; V was cut back by 5 bases and J by 3 bases. The CDR3 spells CASSLQTGHYEQYF. The CDR3 DNA follows: TGTGCCAGCAGTCTCCAGACAGGGCACTACGAGCAGTACTTC.

This clone has just a few counts. The chain links TRBV5-1 to TRBJ2-2; tentatively, D is TRBD2 (6 bases). CDR3 length: 17 amino acids. Germline loops: CDR1 SGHRS, CDR2 YFSETQ. The V end was cut by 0 bases, the J end by 4 bases, with 16 bases between. The DNA for the CDR3 is TGCGCCAGCAGCTTGGCCGGGAGCTCCATCCGCACCGGGGAGCTGTTTTTT. Amino acid sequence: CASSLAGSSIRTGELFF. Full variable domain (remainder filled in from reference TRBV5-1 and TRBJ2-2): KAGVTQTPRYLIKTRGQQVTLSCSPISGHRSVSWYQQTPGQGLQFLFEYFSETQRNKGNFPGRFSGRQFSNSRSEMNVSTLELGDSALYLCASSLAGSSIRTGELFFGEGSRLTVL.

The rearrangement uses TRBV7-2 and TRBJ1-4; D ambiguous. CDR3 length: 14 residues. Germline V gives CDR1 SGHTA, CDR2 FQGNSA. V was clipped by 3 bases and J by 4 bases, with 9 bases between them. The CDR3 nucleotides read TGTGCCAGCAGCTTGGGCTTTAATAATGAAAAACTGTTTTTT. This sequence encodes CASSLGFNNEKLFF.

V gene TRBV7-3 combines with J gene TRBJ2-1; 9 nucleotides match TRBD2. This CDR3 is 12 amino acids long. The V segment lost 8 bases and the J segment 7 bases; nucleotides outside the gene matches: 3. Germline V CDR1 and CDR2: SGHTA, FQGTGA. CDR3 coding DNA: TGTGCCAGCGGGCTAGCGGGGAATGAGCAGTTCTTC. It codes for CASGLAGNEQFF.

In its sample, this clone was seen once. The CDR3 loop reads CSVEEVRTVKFSGANVLTF. In nucleotides, the CDR3 is TGCAGCGTTGAAGAAGTCCGGACAGTGAAGTTCTCTGGGGCCAACGTCCTGACTTTC. This chain uses TRBV29-1 with TRBJ2-6; D may be TRBD1 (6 bases). The V end was cut by 0 bases, the J end by 0 bases, with 18 bases between. CDR1 SQVTM and CDR2 ANQGSEA come from the germline V gene. The CDR3 has 19 residues.

The V call is TRBV5-1, the J call TRBJ2-3, with 7 positions matching TRBD2. The CDR3 consists of 14 residues. CDR1 SGHRS and CDR2 YFSETQ come from the germline V gene. V was clipped by 0 bases and J by 9 bases; unmatched bases: 7. The CDR3 coding sequence is TGCGCCAGCAGCTTGGCCGTCGGGCGGGGGACGCAGTATTTT. Residues: CASSLAVGRGTQYF.

The J gene is TRBJ1-2, the V gene TRBV7-9, with 7 positions matching TRBD1. Trimming took 3 bases from V and 4 from J; bases not matched to a gene: 2. The CDR3 has 13 residues. The germline CDR1 and CDR2 sequences are SEHNR and FQNEAQ (reference sequence). Written as DNA, the CDR3 is TGTGCCAGCAGCTTCGGACAGGTCTATGGCTACACCTTC. Translation gives CASSFGQVYGYTF.

In DNA, the CDR3 is TGTGCCAGCTCACCAGGAACAGGAGCCTACGAGCAGTACTTC. Protein sequence: CASSPGTGAYEQYF. The chain recombines TRBV18 with TRBJ2-7; possibly TRBD1 for D (5 bases). Trimming pared 2 bases from V and 2 bases from J, leaving 10 bases between. CDR1 is KGHSH and CDR2 is LQKENI in the germline V gene. This CDR3 has 14 amino acids.

The rearrangement joins TRBV30 to TRBJ2-6, with D tentatively TRBD1 (5 bases). This CDR3 contains 15 residues. CDR1 and CDR2 (germline): GTSNPN, SVGIG (reference sequence). V lost 2 bases to trimming and J lost 2 bases, with 10 bases between them. The CDR3 reads CAWSFSGTGANVLTF. The DNA for the CDR3 is TGTGCCTGGAGTTTTTCAGGGACTGGGGCCAACGTCCTGACTTTC.

The gene calls are TRBV15 and TRBJ1-5, with D possibly being TRBD1 (5 bases). Germline V lookup: CDR1 LNHNV, CDR2 YYDKDF (reference sequence). V lost 3 bases to trimming and J lost 5 bases, with 5 bases between them. The CDR3 is made up of 12 amino acids. The CDR3 bases are TGTGCCACCAGCAGCAGGGATCAGCCCCAGCATTTT. It codes for CATSSRDQPQHF.

V and J are TRBV30 and TRBJ2-7; 8 bases are a match to TRBD1. V dropped 3 bases and J dropped 3; count of bases not matched to a gene: 10. CDR3 size: 15 residues. CDR1 and CDR2 (germline): GTSNPN, SVGIG (reference sequence). CDR3 amino acids: CAWRGVGTGRYEQYF. The CDR3 bases are TGTGCCTGGAGGGGGGTAGGGACAGGCCGCTACGAGCAGTACTTC.

This chain connects TRBV7-9 to TRBJ2-2, with 10 nucleotides matching TRBD2. Germline values: CDR1 SEHNR, CDR2 FQNEAQ (reference sequence). V was pared by 2 bases and J by 0 bases, with 3 bases of the junction left unmatched. The CDR3 consists of 17 residues. The CDR3 reads CASSLPAGGANTGELFF. In DNA, the CDR3 is TGTGCCAGCAGCTTACCAGCGGGAGGGGCGAACACCGGGGAGCTGTTTTTT.

The chain has TRBV5-6 and TRBJ2-5, with TRBD1 as a possible D gene (6 bases). CDR3 length: 14 residues. Germline V lookup: CDR1 SGHDT, CDR2 YYEEEE. V was clipped by 4 bases and J by 2 bases, with 12 bases between them. The CDR3 loop reads CASSPTGTQETQYF. The CDR3, as DNA: TGTGCCAGCAGCCCGACAGGTACTCAAGAGACCCAGTACTTC.